The entry below gives a single T cell receptor beta chain sequence along with its context. Its antigen is as yet unknown. Germline-derived CDR1 and CDR2 are MGHDK and SYGVNS. V lost 5 bases, J lost 3 bases, and 14 bases lay in between. CDR3 length: 15 amino acids. Every donor was a healthy person donating bone marrow. The study ran its PCR with 60 Vbeta and 13 Jbeta primers. Sequencing was performed with immunoSEQ multiplex PCR; in TCRdb, only in-frame clones are kept and a portion is missing. The sample records more than 50,000 clones, over 75% being singletons. These data are taken from a study of cytomegalovirus exposure and HLA in healthy donors. Looking at the study overall: One earlier analysis, a look at some 180 million T cells, found around 110 million unique TCR beta sequences. General observations from the study: Prediction of most subjects' HLA-A and HLA-B alleles by TCR beta sequences was reportedly accurate.

This chain joins TRBV25-1 and TRBJ1-3; D is uncertain. The sequencing sample was made of PBMCs. This clonotype originated in a female donor in good health and CMV-seronegative. The CDR3 here is CASSRRAAGGNTIYF. CDR3 in DNA: TGTGCCAGCAGTAGGAGGGCTGCTGGTGGAAACACCATATATTTT. Full variable domain (remainder filled in from reference TRBV25-1 and TRBJ1-3): EADIYQTPRYLVIGTGKKITLECSQTMGHDKMYWYQQDPGMELHLIHYSYGVNSTEKGDLSSESTVSRIRTEHFPLTLESARPSHTSQYLCASSRRAAGGNTIYFGEGSWLTVV.